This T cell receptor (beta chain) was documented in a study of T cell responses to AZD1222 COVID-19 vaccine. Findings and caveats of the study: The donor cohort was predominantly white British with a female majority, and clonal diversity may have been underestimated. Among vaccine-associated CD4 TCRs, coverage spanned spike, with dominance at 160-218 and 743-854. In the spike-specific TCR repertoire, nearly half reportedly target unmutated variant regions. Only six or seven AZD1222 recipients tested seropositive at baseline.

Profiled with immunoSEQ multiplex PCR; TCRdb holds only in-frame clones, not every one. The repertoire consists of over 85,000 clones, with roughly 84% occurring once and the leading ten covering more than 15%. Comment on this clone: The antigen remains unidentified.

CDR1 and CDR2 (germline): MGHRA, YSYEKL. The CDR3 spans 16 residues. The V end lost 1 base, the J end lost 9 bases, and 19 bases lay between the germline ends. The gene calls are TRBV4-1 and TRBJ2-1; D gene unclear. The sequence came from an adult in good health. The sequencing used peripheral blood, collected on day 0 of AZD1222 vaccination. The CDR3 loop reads CASSQAATIYTVEQFF. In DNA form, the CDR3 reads TGCGCCAGCAGCCAAGCGGCGACCATCTACACGGTTGAGCAGTTCTTC.